A selection of T cell receptor beta chains follows, all from one sample in a study of control samples from healthy donors and cancer patients. Clones were read by immunoSEQ multiplex PCR, and TCRdb kept only the in-frame ones, dropping some. The data contain about 95,000 clones, just over 90% of them singletons. Sequenced: blood. These receptors all come from a woman aged 25 to 39 in good health. CDR3s include the opening cysteine and the closing phenylalanine or tryptophan. D genes are given only for firm matches. The size entry is marked missing in some rows and otherwise reads once, few, many or a size class.

>TRBJ1-2|TRBV7-2|.|.
TGTGCCAGCAGCTTGGTCTATGGCTACACCTTC
CASSLVYGYTF
>TRBJ1-3|TRBV3-1/TRBV3-2|.|once
TGTGCCAGCAGCCATAACCGGGGTCACACCATATATTTT
CASSHNRGHTIYF
>TRBJ2-7|TRBV7-6|.|.
TGTGCCAGCAGCTTAGGGGGGCAGGGGATTTACGAGCAGTACTTC
CASSLGGQGIYEQYF
>TRBJ2-1|TRBV7-7|.|.
TGTGCCAGCAGCTTAGGTCGGCTAGTAACCTACAATGAGCAGTTCTTC
CASSLGRLVTYNEQFF
>TRBJ1-1|TRBV13|TRBD1|.
TGTGCCAGCAGCACGGCAGCAGGGGGCCATCCTGAAGCTTTCTTT
CASSTAAGGHPEAFF
>TRBJ1-1|TRBV19|.|.
TGTGCCAGTAGCCCCACAGGGAACACTGAAGCTTTCTTT
CASSPTGNTEAFF
>TRBJ2-7|TRBV10-2|.|.
TGCGCCAGCGGGAGGCAGACCTACGAGCAGTACTTC
CASGRQTYEQYF
>TRBJ2-2|TRBV5-1|TRBD2|.
TGCGCCAGCGCCGCGGGAGGAAACACCGGGGAGCTGTTTTTT
CASAAGGNTGELFF
>TRBJ2-6|TRBV25-1|.|.
TGTGCCAGCACATTAGGGCCCGGGGCCAACGTCCTGACTTTC
CASTLGPGANVLTF
>TRBJ2-6|TRBV11-2|.|.
TGTGCCAGCAGACGAGGGCCATCTGGGGCCAACGTCCTGACTTTC
CASRRGPSGANVLTF
>TRBJ2-5|TRBV11-2|TRBD1|few
TGTGCCAGCAGCTCCGGGACAGGGCGGGAGACCCAGTACTTC
CASSSGTGRETQYF
>TRBJ1-5|TRBV7-9|.|.
TGTGCCAGCAGCTCGGATTGGGGGAATCAGCCCCAGCATTTT
CASSSDWGNQPQHF
>TRBJ2-3|TRBV5-1|.|.
TGCGCCAGCAGCTTGGTAGGTCAGGCTAGCACAGATACGCAGTATTTT
CASSLVGQASTDTQYF
>TRBJ2-7|TRBV13|TRBD1|.
TGTGCCAGCAGCCTGTCGGGACAGAGCTACGAGCAGTACTTC
CASSLSGQSYEQYF
>TRBJ2-5|TRBV4-1|TRBD2|.
TGCGCCAGCAGCCAACGGACTAGCCCGTTCCAAGAGACCCAGTACTTC
CASSQRTSPFQETQYF
>TRBJ2-5|TRBV10-1|.|.
TGCGCCAGCAGTGAGGGGGGGGCTTGGAAGACCCAGTACTTC
CASSEGGAWKTQYF
>TRBJ1-4|TRBV6-5|.|.
TGTGCCAGCAGCCGACCCCCCGGGGGAGACGAAAAACTGTTTTTT
CASSRPPGGDEKLFF
>TRBJ2-3|TRBV5-1|TRBD2|.
TGCGCCAGCGCGACTAGCGGAATCACAGATACGCAGTATTTT
CASATSGITDTQYF
>TRBJ1-4|TRBV6-5|TRBD1|.
TGTGCCAGCAGACAGGGGGCGATCAATGAAAAACTGTTTTTT
CASRQGAINEKLFF
>TRBJ1-1|TRBV6-1|.|.
TGTGCCAGCAGTGAAGGGACAGTGAACACTGAAGCTTTCTTT
CASSEGTVNTEAFF
>TRBJ2-3|TRBV5-5|.|.
TGTGCCAGCAGCTCCCCAAGAGGACAGATATCCACAGATACGCAGTATTTT
CASSSPRGQISTDTQYF
>TRBJ1-2|TRBV6-5|.|.
TGTGCCAGCAATCCGCGGGGGAGGTCTAACTATGGCTACACCTTC
CASNPRGRSNYGYTF